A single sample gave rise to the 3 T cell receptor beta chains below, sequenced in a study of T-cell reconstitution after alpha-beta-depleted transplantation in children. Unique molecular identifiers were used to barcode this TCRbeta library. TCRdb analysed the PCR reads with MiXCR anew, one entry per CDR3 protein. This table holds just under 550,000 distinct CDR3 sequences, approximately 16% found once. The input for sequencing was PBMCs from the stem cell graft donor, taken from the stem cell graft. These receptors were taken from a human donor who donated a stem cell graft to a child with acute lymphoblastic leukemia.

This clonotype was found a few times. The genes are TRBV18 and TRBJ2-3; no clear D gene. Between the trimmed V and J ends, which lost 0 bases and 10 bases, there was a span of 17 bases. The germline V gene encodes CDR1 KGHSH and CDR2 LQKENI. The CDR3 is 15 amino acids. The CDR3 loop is CASSPPVILPSPQYF. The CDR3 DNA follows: TGTGCCAGCTCACCACCGGTAATATTACCCAGCCCGCAGTATTTT. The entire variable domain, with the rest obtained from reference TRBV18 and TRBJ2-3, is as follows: NAGVMQNPRHLVRRRGQEARLRCSPMKGHSHVYWYRQLPEEGLKFMVYLQKENIIDESGMPKERFSAEFPKEGPSILRIQQVVRGDSAAYFCASSPPVILPSPQYFGPGTRLTVL.

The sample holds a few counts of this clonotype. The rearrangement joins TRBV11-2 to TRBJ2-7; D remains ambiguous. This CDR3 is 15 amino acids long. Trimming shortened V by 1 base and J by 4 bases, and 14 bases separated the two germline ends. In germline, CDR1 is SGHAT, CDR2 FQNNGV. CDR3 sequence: CASSLGSGVPYEQYF. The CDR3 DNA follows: TGTGCCAGCAGCTTAGGTTCAGGAGTGCCTTACGAGCAGTACTTC.

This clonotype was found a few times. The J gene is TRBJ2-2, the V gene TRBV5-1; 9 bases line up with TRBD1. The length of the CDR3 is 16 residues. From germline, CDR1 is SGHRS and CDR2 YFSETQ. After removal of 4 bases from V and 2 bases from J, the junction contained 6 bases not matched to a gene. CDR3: CASSPRQGDNTGELFF. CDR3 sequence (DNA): TGCGCCAGCAGCCCACGACAGGGGGATAACACCGGGGAGCTGTTTTTT.